A selection of T cell receptor beta chains follows, all from one sample in a study of CD8 T cells in Susac syndrome. TCRdb passed the immunoSEQ multiplex PCR reads through MiXCR, listing each CDR3 protein once. This sample has about 180,000 distinct CDR3 sequences, with approximately 94% found just once. The sample was CD4+ T cells from PBMCs. These TCRs come from a human donor with Susac syndrome. Both conserved end residues are part of each CDR3. The D gene is left open where the match is weak. Clone sizes are given selectively: once, few, many, or a class where the clone is expanded.

V gene	clone size	D gene	J gene	CDR3 protein	CDR3 DNA
TRBV30	-	TRBD2	TRBJ2-3	CAWSLGGSGDTQYF	TGTGCCTGGAGTTTGGGCGGGAGTGGAGATACGCAGTATTTT
TRBV2	-	-	TRBJ2-2	CASSERRGTGELFF	TGTGCCAGCAGTGAAAGGCGAGGGACCGGGGAGCTGTTTTTT
TRBV29-1	-	TRBD1	TRBJ2-7	CSARSPGQGIYEQYF	TGCAGCGCCCGCTCTCCGGGACAGGGGATCTACGAGCAGTACTTC
TRBV5-1	-	-	TRBJ2-5	CASRLAQETQYF	TGCGCCAGCAGACTGGCCCAAGAGACCCAGTACTTC
TRBV29-1	-	-	TRBJ2-1	CSVAADSYNEQFF	TGCAGCGTTGCAGCCGATTCATACAATGAGCAGTTCTTC
TRBV15	-	TRBD2	TRBJ2-1	CATSKETGTSGNEQFF	TGTGCCACCAGCAAAGAGACCGGGACTAGCGGCAATGAGCAGTTCTTC
TRBV29-1	-	-	TRBJ1-1	CSDRSSNTEAFF	TGCAGCGACAGGTCCTCAAACACTGAAGCTTTCTTT
TRBV28	-	-	TRBJ2-2	CASSTGPMNTGELFF	TGTGCCAGCAGCACGGGACCGATGAACACCGGGGAGCTGTTTTTT
TRBV6-1	once	TRBD2	TRBJ2-7	CASRPGLGVYEQYF	TGTGCCAGCAGACCGGGACTAGGGGTCTACGAGCAGTACTTC
TRBV2	-	TRBD2	TRBJ2-1	CASSLTREGEQFF	TGTGCCAGCAGTCTGACTAGGGAGGGGGAGCAGTTCTTC
TRBV5-1	-	TRBD1	TRBJ2-5	CASSSLTGDTETQYF	TGCGCCAGCAGCTCGTTGACAGGGGATACGGAGACCCAGTACTTC
TRBV29-1	-	-	TRBJ2-3	CSVAEQGGPWGTDTQYF	TGCAGCGTTGCGGAACAGGGAGGTCCTTGGGGCACAGATACGCAGTATTTT
TRBV20-1	-	TRBD2	TRBJ2-1	CSASPSGYNEQFF	TGCAGTGCTTCTCCTAGCGGCTACAATGAGCAGTTCTTC
TRBV29-1	once	TRBD2	TRBJ2-3	CSVEGGERLAGADTQYF	TGCAGCGTTGAAGGGGGGGAGAGACTAGCGGGAGCAGATACGCAGTATTTT
TRBV28	-	-	TRBJ1-2	CASGGTYGYTF	TGTGCCAGCGGGGGCACCTATGGCTACACCTTC
TRBV12-3/TRBV12-4	-	TRBD1	TRBJ1-5	CASSWTGGLNQPQHF	TGTGCCAGCAGTTGGACAGGGGGCTTGAATCAGCCCCAGCATTTT
TRBV18	-	-	TRBJ2-3	CASSPQGMDTQYF	TGTGCCAGCTCACCACAGGGAATGGATACGCAGTATTTT
TRBV9	-	-	TRBJ1-3	CASSTDGAVSGNTIYF	TGTGCCAGCAGCACGGACGGGGCCGTCTCTGGAAACACCATATATTTT
TRBV15	-	TRBD2	TRBJ2-5	CATSRDQFLAGWRETQYF	TGTGCCACCAGCAGAGATCAATTCCTAGCGGGATGGCGGGAGACCCAGTACTTC
TRBV15	-	-	TRBJ1-1	CATSRDRGSGLPEAFF	TGTGCCACCAGCAGAGATCGAGGATCAGGGTTGCCTGAAGCTTTCTTT
TRBV20-1	-	-	TRBJ2-5	CSAQLGAGETQYF	TGCAGTGCTCAACTGGGCGCAGGAGAGACCCAGTACTTC
TRBV29-1	-	TRBD1	TRBJ1-5	CSVEDLWDRTQHF	TGCAGCGTTGAAGATCTATGGGACAGGACCCAGCATTTT
TRBV7-9	-	-	TRBJ2-1	CASRGLRGSYNEQFF	TGTGCCAGCAGAGGGCTTAGGGGCAGTTACAATGAGCAGTTCTTC
TRBV20-1	-	-	TRBJ1-1	CSASLGEGAFF	TGCAGTGCTAGTCTTGGGGAAGGGGCTTTCTTT
TRBV15	-	TRBD2	TRBJ2-7	CATSRDSAGPLEQYF	TGTGCCACCAGCAGAGACTCAGCGGGACCTCTCGAGCAGTACTTC
TRBV3-1	-	-	TRBJ1-2	CASSQDERGHYTF	TGTGCCAGCAGCCAAGATGAGAGGGGCCACTACACCTTC
TRBV24-1	-	-	TRBJ2-1	CATSDSRLSWYNEQFF	TGTGCCACCAGTGATTCTCGACTGAGTTGGTACAATGAGCAGTTCTTC
TRBV9	once	-	TRBJ2-2	CASSVGPTQRAGELFF	TGTGCCAGCAGCGTAGGCCCGACACAACGAGCGGGGGAGCTGTTTTTT
TRBV3-1	-	-	TRBJ2-1	CASSPQGVPYNEQFF	TGTGCCAGCAGCCCACAGGGTGTACCCTACAATGAGCAGTTCTTC
TRBV7-2	-	TRBD2	TRBJ2-1	CASSLPGLPYNEQFF	TGTGCCAGCAGCTTGCCGGGACTACCCTACAATGAGCAGTTCTTC
TRBV6-5	-	-	TRBJ1-2	CASSYSEGRLGSGYTF	TGTGCCAGCAGTTACTCAGAGGGCAGGTTAGGTAGTGGCTACACCTTC
TRBV9	-	-	TRBJ2-1	CASSAFGSSSYNEQFF	TGTGCCAGCAGCGCCTTCGGATCGAGCTCCTACAATGAGCAGTTCTTC
TRBV15	-	-	TRBJ2-5	CATSRGQQETQYF	TGTGCCACCAGCAGAGGACAGCAAGAGACCCAGTACTTC
TRBV3-1	-	-	TRBJ2-5	CASSPGTPETQYF	TGTGCCAGCAGCCCCGGGACTCCTGAGACCCAGTACTTC
TRBV29-1	-	-	TRBJ2-6	CSAQQGANVLTF	TGCAGCGCTCAACAGGGGGCCAACGTCCTGACTTTC
TRBV7-2	-	TRBD1	TRBJ1-4	CASSSRDSFNEKLFF	TGTGCCAGCAGCTCCCGGGACAGCTTTAATGAAAAACTGTTTTTT
TRBV12-3/TRBV12-4	-	-	TRBJ1-6	CASSLTAGSPLHF	TGTGCCAGCAGTCTCACTGCCGGTTCACCCCTCCACTTT
TRBV27	-	-	TRBJ1-5	CASSPLGGDRNQPQHF	TGTGCCAGCAGCCCTCTTGGGGGGGACCGAAATCAGCCCCAGCATTTT
TRBV30	-	-	TRBJ1-1	CAWSAQRLGNTEAFF	TGTGCCTGGAGTGCACAACGTTTGGGTAACACTGAAGCTTTCTTT
TRBV6-5	-	TRBD1	TRBJ1-1	CASRKGQGTFEAFF	TGTGCCAGCAGGAAGGGACAGGGCACTTTCGAAGCTTTCTTT
TRBV28	-	TRBD2	TRBJ2-4	CASSPETSGENIQYF	TGTGCCAGCAGTCCCGAGACTAGCGGAGAAAACATTCAGTACTTC
TRBV3-1	-	-	TRBJ1-2	CASSQDRANYGYTF	TGTGCCAGCAGCCAAGACAGGGCGAACTATGGCTACACCTTC
TRBV29-1	-	-	TRBJ2-1	CSVEQASDEQFF	TGCAGCGTTGAACAGGCTAGCGATGAGCAGTTCTTC
TRBV20-1	-	-	TRBJ2-2	CSAKGTDNTGELFF	TGCAGTGCTAAAGGGACGGATAACACCGGGGAGCTGTTTTTT
TRBV28	-	-	TRBJ2-7	CASMRRGLQYEQYF	TGTGCCAGCATGCGAAGGGGCCTACAGTACGAGCAGTACTTC
TRBV7-8	-	-	TRBJ2-1	CASSLDPRGEQFF	TGTGCCAGCAGCTTAGATCCCCGCGGTGAGCAGTTCTTC
TRBV12-3/TRBV12-4	-	TRBD1	TRBJ2-1	CASTVGQRWGEQFF	TGTGCCAGCACCGTGGGACAGCGTTGGGGTGAGCAGTTCTTC
TRBV6-5	few	-	TRBJ1-3	CASSPSRRTSGNTIYF	TGTGCCAGCAGTCCCTCGCGCAGGACCTCTGGAAACACCATATATTTT
TRBV7-2	-	TRBD2	TRBJ2-1	CASRGTSQVHEQFF	TGTGCCAGCAGGGGGACTAGTCAGGTGCATGAGCAGTTCTTC
TRBV15	-	-	TRBJ2-2	CATSRTRQYTGELFF	TGTGCCACCAGCAGAACCCGACAGTACACCGGGGAGCTGTTTTTT
TRBV11-2	-	-	TRBJ2-7	CASSLAAEQYF	TGTGCCAGCAGCTTAGCGGCCGAGCAGTACTTC
TRBV5-4	-	-	TRBJ1-1	CASSGVGRLNTEAFF	TGTGCCAGCAGCGGAGTGGGACGGCTGAACACTGAAGCTTTCTTT
TRBV5-1	-	-	TRBJ2-5	CASSYSGTLETQYF	TGCGCCAGCAGCTACTCCGGGACGTTGGAGACCCAGTACTTC
TRBV10-3	-	-	TRBJ1-2	CAISELRGYTF	TGTGCCATCAGTGAGTTGAGAGGCTACACCTTC
TRBV18	-	-	TRBJ2-1	CASSPPGDWLTNEQFF	TGTGCCAGCTCACCACCAGGGGACTGGCTGACAAATGAGCAGTTCTTC
TRBV7-2	-	TRBD1	TRBJ2-6	CASTIQGSGANVLTF	TGTGCCAGCACCATACAGGGGTCTGGGGCCAACGTCCTGACTTTC
TRBV5-1	few	-	TRBJ1-6	CASSLSRTQPLHF	TGCGCCAGCAGCTTGTCACGGACACAACCCCTCCACTTT
TRBV3-1	-	-	TRBJ2-7	CASSQAGFVHEQYF	TGTGCCAGCAGCCAAGCCGGATTTGTCCACGAGCAGTACTTC
TRBV9	-	-	TRBJ2-7	CASSVGGSSAGVYEQYF	TGTGCCAGCAGCGTAGGAGGTTCTAGCGCTGGGGTTTACGAGCAGTACTTC